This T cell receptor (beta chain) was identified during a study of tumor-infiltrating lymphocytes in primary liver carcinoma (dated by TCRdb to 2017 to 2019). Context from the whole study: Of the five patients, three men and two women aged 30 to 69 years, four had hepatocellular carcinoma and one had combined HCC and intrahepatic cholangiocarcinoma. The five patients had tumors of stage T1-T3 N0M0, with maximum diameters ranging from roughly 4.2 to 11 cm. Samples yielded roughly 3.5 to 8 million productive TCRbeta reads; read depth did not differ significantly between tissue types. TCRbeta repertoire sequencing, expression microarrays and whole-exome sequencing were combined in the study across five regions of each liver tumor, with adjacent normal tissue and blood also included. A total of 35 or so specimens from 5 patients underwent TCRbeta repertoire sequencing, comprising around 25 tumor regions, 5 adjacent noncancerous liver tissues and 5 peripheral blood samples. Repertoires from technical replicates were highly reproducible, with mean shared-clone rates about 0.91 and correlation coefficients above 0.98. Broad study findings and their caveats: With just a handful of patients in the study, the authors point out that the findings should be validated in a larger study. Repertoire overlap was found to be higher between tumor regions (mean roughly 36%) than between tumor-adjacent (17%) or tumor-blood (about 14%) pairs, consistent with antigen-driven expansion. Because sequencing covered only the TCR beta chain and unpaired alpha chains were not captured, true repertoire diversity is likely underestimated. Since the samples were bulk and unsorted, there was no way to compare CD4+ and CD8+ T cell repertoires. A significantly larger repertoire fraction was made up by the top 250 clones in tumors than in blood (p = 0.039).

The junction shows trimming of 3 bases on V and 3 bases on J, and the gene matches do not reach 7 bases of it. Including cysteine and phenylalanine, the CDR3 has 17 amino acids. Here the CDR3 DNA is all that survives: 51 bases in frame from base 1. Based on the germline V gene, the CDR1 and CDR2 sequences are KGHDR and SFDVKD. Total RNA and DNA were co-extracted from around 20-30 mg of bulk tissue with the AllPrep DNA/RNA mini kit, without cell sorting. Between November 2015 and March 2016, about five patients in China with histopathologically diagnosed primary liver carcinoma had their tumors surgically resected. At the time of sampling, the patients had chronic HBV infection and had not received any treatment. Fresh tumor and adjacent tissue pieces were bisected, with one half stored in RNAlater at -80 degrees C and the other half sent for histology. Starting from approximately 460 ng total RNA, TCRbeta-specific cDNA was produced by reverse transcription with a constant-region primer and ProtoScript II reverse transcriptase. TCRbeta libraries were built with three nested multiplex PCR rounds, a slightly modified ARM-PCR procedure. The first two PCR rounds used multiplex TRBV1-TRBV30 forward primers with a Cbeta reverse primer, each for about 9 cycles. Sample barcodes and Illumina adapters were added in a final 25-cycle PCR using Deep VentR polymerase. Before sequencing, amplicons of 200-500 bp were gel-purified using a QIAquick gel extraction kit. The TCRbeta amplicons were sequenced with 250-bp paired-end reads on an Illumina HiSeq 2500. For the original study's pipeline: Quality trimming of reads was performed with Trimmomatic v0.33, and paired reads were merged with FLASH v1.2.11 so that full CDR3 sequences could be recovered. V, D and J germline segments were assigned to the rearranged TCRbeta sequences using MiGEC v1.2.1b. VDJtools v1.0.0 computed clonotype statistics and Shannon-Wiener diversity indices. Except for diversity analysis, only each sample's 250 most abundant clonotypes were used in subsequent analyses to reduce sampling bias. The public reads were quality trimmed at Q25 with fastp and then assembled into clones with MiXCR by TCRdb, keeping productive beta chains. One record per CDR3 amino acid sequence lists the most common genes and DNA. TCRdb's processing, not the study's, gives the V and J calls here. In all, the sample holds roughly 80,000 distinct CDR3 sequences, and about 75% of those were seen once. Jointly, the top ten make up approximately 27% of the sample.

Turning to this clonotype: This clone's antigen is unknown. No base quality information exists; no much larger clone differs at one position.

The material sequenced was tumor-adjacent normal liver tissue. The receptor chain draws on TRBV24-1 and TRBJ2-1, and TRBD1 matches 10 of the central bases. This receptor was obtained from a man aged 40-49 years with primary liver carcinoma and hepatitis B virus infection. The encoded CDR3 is CATSDTRTGGNYNEQFF. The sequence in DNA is TGTGCCACCAGTGATACCCGGACAGGGGGGAACTACAATGAGCAGTTCTTC.